One and the same sample provided the 6 T cell receptor beta chains below, sequenced in a study of cytomegalovirus exposure and HLA in healthy donors. Use of 60 Vbeta and 13 Jbeta primers characterized the PCR. The repertoire was sequenced with immunoSEQ multiplex PCR; TCRdb's copy has only in-frame clones and lacks some. Here the sample spans roughly 120,000 clones, roughly 83% being singletons. Sequencing was carried out using PBMCs. The receptors were gathered from a man aged 30-40 years in good health and CMV-seropositive.

The chain carries TRBV30 and TRBJ1-3; D is unresolved. V was pared by 1 base and J by 2 bases, with 9 bases between. The CDR3 consists of 14 residues. CDR1 is GTSNPN, CDR2 SVGIG, per germline (reference sequence). Here the CDR3 DNA reads TGTGCCTGGAGTGGAGGCAGTGCTGGAAACACCATATATTTT. It translates to CAWSGGSAGNTIYF.

On this clone itself: One end of the junction is discordant with germline, which a read error may explain. The CDR3 reads CASSLAPWLAGGETQYF. Written as DNA, the CDR3 is TGTGCTAGCAGCTTAGCCCCCTGGCTAGCGGGTGGGGAGACCCAGTACTTC. V gene TRBV7-7 combines with J gene TRBJ2-5; 8 bases align to TRBD2. Germline CDR1 reads SSHAT; CDR2 reads FNYEAQ (reference sequence). This CDR3 spans 17 amino acids.

The rearrangement joins TRBV7-9 to TRBJ2-1; TRBD1 matches at 8 bases. The CDR3 runs 15 residues. With 3 bases clipped from V and 0 bases from J, the junction kept 1 base outside the gene matches. Germline CDR1 SEHNR, CDR2 FQNEAQ (reference sequence). The CDR3 sequence: CASSFTGGSYNEQFF. The CDR3 DNA follows: TGTGCCAGCAGCTTCACAGGGGGCTCCTACAATGAGCAGTTCTTC. Based on the CDR3 plus reference TRBV7-9 and TRBJ2-1, the full variable domain is DTGVSQNPRHKITKRGQNVTFRCDPISEHNRLYWYRQTLGQGPEFLTYFQNEAQLEKSRLLSDRFSAERPKGSFSTLEIQRTEQGDSAMYLCASSFTGGSYNEQFFGPGTRLTVL.

Turning to this clone: At one end, the junction sequence differs from germline, possibly due to a read error. The J gene is TRBJ2-1, the V gene TRBV15; unclear D gene. In germline, CDR1 is LNHNV, CDR2 YYDKDF (reference sequence). The CDR3 is 13 amino acids. The CDR3 region is CATSRGLYSEQFF. The CDR3 DNA follows: TGTGCCACCAGCAGAGGATTATACAGTGAGCAGTTCTTC. The full variable domain, completed using reference TRBV15 and TRBJ2-1, is DAMVIQNPRYQVTQFGKPVTLSCSQTLNHNVMYWYQQKSSQAPKLLFHYYDKDFNNEADTPDNFQSRRPNTSFCFLDIRSPGLGDTAMYLCATSRGLYSEQFFGPGTRLTVL.

This clone was counted between two and nine times. The chain recombines TRBV4-3 with TRBJ2-1, with TRBD2 matching 7 bases. CDR1 LGHNA and CDR2 YSLEER come from the germline V gene. Unmatched junction bases numbered 3, after V lost 0 bases and J lost 4 bases. CDR3 size: 15 residues. The CDR3 nucleotides read TGCGCCAGCAGCCAAGACGGGAGGAAATACAATGAGCAGTTCTTC. It codes for CASSQDGRKYNEQFF.

V gene TRBV5-1 combines with J gene TRBJ2-7, with 7 bases aligning to TRBD1. This CDR3 has 15 amino acids. Losses at the gene ends were 4 bases for V and 4 bases for J; bases not matched to a gene: 11. Germline V lookup: CDR1 SGHRS, CDR2 YFSETQ. CDR3 residues: CASSTIQGRQYEQYF. The DNA of the CDR3 is TGCGCCAGCAGCACAATACAGGGGAGACAATACGAGCAGTACTTC.